The following is a T cell receptor (beta chain) sequence with its context. With 0 bases removed from V and 4 bases from J, the gap between germline ends came to 10 bases. There are 15 residues in the CDR3. The germline V gene has CDR1 SGHTA and CDR2 FQGNSA. This sample stems from a study of T cell changes during pregnancy in multiple sclerosis. Measured with immunoSEQ multiplex PCR; TCRdb has only the in-frame clones, and not every one. The sample lists tens of thousands of clones; 85% to 90% were seen once. The chain uses TRBV7-2 and TRBJ1-5, with TRBD1 as a possible D gene (6 bases). The clonotype was recovered from a female donor with multiple sclerosis, enrolled in a pregnancy study. The material was CD8+ T cells from peripheral blood mononuclear cells, obtained in the first trimester of pregnancy. DNA for the CDR3: TGTGCCAGCAGCTTAGCCGTAGGGGGTAATCAGCCCCAGCATTTT. This translates into CASSLAVGGNQPQHF.